This TCR beta chain was found in a study of cytomegalovirus exposure and HLA in healthy donors. General observations from the study: Whilst most TCR sequences proved rare, a subset of public TCRs occurred across many donors. The study labeled 164 TCR beta chains cytomegalovirus-associated. Subsequent analysis showed first-cohort TCR clusters tending to co-occur in 95 to 150 validation repertoires.

In regard to this clone: Its target is not known.

J lost 3 bases, V lost 4 bases, and 5 bases had no gene match. In germline, CDR1 is MNHNY, CDR2 SVGAGI (reference sequence). The CDR3 is 14 amino acids. The method was immunoSEQ multiplex PCR; TCRdb's version includes in-frame clones alone and lacks a portion of them. The sample has about 38,000 clones, over 85% seen once. Sequencing was performed on PBMCs. The chain is built from TRBV6-6 and TRBJ1-1, with TRBD1 matching over 7 bases. The receptor was isolated from a man younger than 30 in good health and CMV-seronegative. In DNA, the CDR3 is TGTGCCAGCAGTTTCCAGGGGGGAGACACTGAAGCTTTCTTT. It is translated as CASSFQGGDTEAFF.